This passage covers 20 T cell receptor beta chains from one sample sequenced in a study of blood T cells in healthy people across ages. A J-beta primer mix and a sample-barcoded 5' primer were used in a second PCR of about 6 to 12 cycles. TCRdb re-called the 5' RACE reads with MiXCR, one entry per CDR3 protein. The profile shows approximately 850,000 distinct CDR3 sequences, roughly 64% of them singletons. Source material: blood. These receptors came from a man aged 25-40 years in good health.

The V call is TRBV7-2, the J call TRBJ1-2; 7 bases agree with TRBD1. The J segment lost 4 bases and the V segment lost 0 bases, leaving 8 bases of the junction unmatched. The CDR3 is 16 residues long. Germline V lookup: CDR1 SGHTA, CDR2 FQGNSA. In DNA, the CDR3 is TGTGCCAGCAGCTTAGCGTGGGGGGACAGATCCTATGGCTACACCTTC. It encodes CASSLAWGDRSYGYTF.

The CDR3 coding sequence is TGCAGCGTTGTTTACGTCCTGGGCTACGAGCAGTACTTC. Its protein product is CSVVYVLGYEQYF. V is TRBV29-1 and J is TRBJ2-4; D is uncertain. The J call may not be correct, given that the DNA end is closer to TRBJ2-7. CDR3 length: 13 amino acids. Germline assignment: CDR1 SQVTM and CDR2 ANQGSEA.

The chain combines TRBV6-5 with TRBJ2-4; D is undetermined. The DNA end lines up better with TRBJ2-7; the J call may be wrong. From germline, CDR1 is MNHEY and CDR2 SVGAGI. The CDR3 totals 13 residues. DNA for the CDR3: TGTGCCAGCAGTTACCCTCCCTCCTACGAGCAGTACTTC. Its translation: CASSYPPSYEQYF.

The chain carries TRBV3-1 and TRBJ2-4; D uncertain. From germline, CDR1 is LGHDT and CDR2 YNNKEL (reference sequence). The V end was cut by 3 bases, the J end by 1 base, with 10 bases between. The CDR3 loop spans 15 amino acids. CDR3 DNA: TGTGCCAGCAGCCAGTTGAGGACGGCCAAAAACATTCAGTACTTC. Translation gives CASSQLRTAKNIQYF.

The chain couples TRBV4-1 to TRBJ2-2; tentative D call: TRBD2 (6 bases). Germline loops: CDR1 MGHRA, CDR2 YSYEKL. This CDR3 region has 16 residues. Trimming pared 4 bases from V and 0 bases from J, leaving 12 bases between. CDR3 region: CASSPVAEPNTGELFF. CDR3 nucleotides: TGCGCCAGCAGCCCCGTAGCGGAACCGAACACCGGGGAGCTGTTTTTT.

This clonotype was seen a handful of times. The chain employs TRBV20-1 and TRBJ2-5; D not certain. Trimming pared 1 base from V and 5 bases from J, leaving 17 bases between. The CDR3 sequence is 15 residues long. Germline V gives CDR1 DFQATT, CDR2 SNEGSKA (reference sequence). CDR3 protein: CSARGTLGRRETQYF. The CDR3 nucleotides read TGCAGTGCTAGAGGTACCTTAGGTCGAAGGGAGACCCAGTACTTC.

Written as DNA, the CDR3 is TGCAGCGCGACAGGATTGGGTACGCAGTATTTT. It is translated as CSATGLGTQYF. V gene TRBV29-1 combines with J gene TRBJ2-3; D is perhaps TRBD1 (6 bases). Germline V gene lookup returns CDR1 SQVTM and CDR2 ANQGSEA. There are 11 residues in the CDR3. V lost 7 bases to trimming and J lost 8 bases, with 13 bases between them.

V gene TRBV6-1 combines with J gene TRBJ1-2; D gene uncertain. Trimming stripped 0 bases from V and 4 bases from J, with 6 bases between. CDR3 size: 13 residues. Germline values: CDR1 MNHNS, CDR2 SASEGT. The CDR3 loop is CASSEAGSYGYTF. CDR3 in DNA: TGTGCCAGCAGTGAAGCGGGGTCCTATGGCTACACCTTC.

V is TRBV11-2 and J is TRBJ1-1; weak D call: TRBD1 (5 bases). V was shortened by 2 bases and J by 10 bases, with 17 bases between the two germline ends. Germline V gene lookup returns CDR1 SGHAT and CDR2 FQNNGV. CDR3 length: 14 residues. For the CDR3, the DNA is TGTGCCAGCAGCTTACCAGGCGGCGTAGGGACAGCTTTCTTT. Encoded protein: CASSLPGGVGTAFF.

This chain uses TRBV29-1 with TRBJ2-7, with 8 bases identical to TRBD1. The CDR3 totals 15 residues. Per the germline V gene, CDR1 is SQVTM and CDR2 is ANQGSEA. The trim removed 5 bases at V and 2 bases at J, leaving 11 bases unmatched. This CDR3 is CSVSGRQGATYEQYF. CDR3 DNA: TGCAGCGTTAGCGGGCGGCAGGGGGCTACCTACGAGCAGTACTTC.

V usage is TRBV9 and J usage is TRBJ2-4, with 11 bases identical to TRBD2. The assigned J gene may be wrong: the sequence end matches TRBJ2-7 better. This CDR3 region has 19 residues. CDR1 and CDR2 (germline): SGDLS, YYNGEE. CDR3 residues: CASSVEGTSGFSPTYEQYF. The DNA for the CDR3 is TGTGCCAGCAGCGTAGAGGGGACTAGCGGTTTTTCCCCCACCTACGAGCAGTACTTC.

The genes are TRBV10-3 and TRBJ2-5; perhaps TRBD1 as D (6 bases). This CDR3 spans 15 amino acids. V lost 3 bases and J lost 4, with 15 bases in between. From germline, CDR1 is ENHRY and CDR2 SYGVKD. CDR3: CAISDPGAGGETQYF. DNA for the CDR3: TGTGCCATCAGTGACCCAGGGGCTGGGGGAGAGACCCAGTACTTC.

The gene calls are TRBV29-1 and TRBJ2-3; 9 nucleotides agree with TRBD2. V shed 4 bases, J shed 7 bases, and the junction held 6 bases outside the gene matches. The CDR3 runs to 13 residues. CDR1 is SQVTM, CDR2 ANQGSEA, per germline. The CDR3 reads CSVGAGGLNTQYF. Here the CDR3 DNA reads TGCAGCGTTGGAGCGGGAGGTTTGAATACGCAGTATTTT.

This clonotype was counted a few times. The V gene is TRBV6-5, the J gene TRBJ2-1, with D perhaps matching TRBD1 or TRBD2 (5 bases each). In germline, CDR1 is MNHEY, CDR2 SVGAGI. Between the trimmed V and J ends, which lost 0 bases and 6 bases, there was a span of 15 bases. The CDR3 sequence is 16 residues long. Here the CDR3 DNA reads TGTGCCAGCAGTTACTCGAGCAGGGAGTTACGCAATGAGCAGTTCTTC. This translates into CASSYSSRELRNEQFF.

The sample holds a few counts of this clonotype. The genes are TRBV27 and TRBJ1-2; 8 nucleotides align to TRBD1. CDR1 is MNHEY and CDR2 is SMNVEV in the germline V gene (reference sequence). The CDR3 consists of 15 residues. With 2 bases clipped from V and 4 bases from J, the junction kept 6 bases outside the gene matches. The chain's CDR3 is CASSLGTGGFYGYTF. The CDR3 nucleotides are TGTGCCAGCAGTTTAGGTACAGGGGGATTCTATGGCTACACCTTC.

This chain links TRBV20-1 with TRBJ1-5, with 10 bases aligning to TRBD1. Looked up from germline, CDR1 is DFQATT and CDR2 is SNEGSKA (reference sequence). Losses at the gene ends were 6 bases for V and 7 bases for J; bases not matched to a gene: 6. This CDR3 is 13 amino acids long. The CDR3 DNA follows: TGCAGTGCCAGACAGGGGGCAGAACAGCCCCAGCATTTT. It translates to CSARQGAEQPQHF.

The J gene is TRBJ2-3, the V gene TRBV9; TRBD2 is a possible D gene (5 bases). V lost 0 bases and J 1 base, leaving 9 bases between the germline ends. Germline loops: CDR1 SGDLS, CDR2 YYNGEE. The CDR3 has 15 amino acids. CDR3 DNA: TGTGCCAGCAGCGTAGATGGACTTGGCACAGATACGCAGTATTTT. Encoded protein: CASSVDGLGTDTQYF.

CDR3 amino acids: CASSLRAGGAYEQYF. CDR3 bases: TGTGCCAGCAGCTTACGCGCGGGCGGTGCCTACGAGCAGTACTTC. The genes are TRBV7-8 and TRBJ2-7; a weak D match, TRBD2 (5 bases). Germline values: CDR1 SGHVS, CDR2 FQNEAQ. CDR3 length: 15 amino acids. V lost 2 bases and J 2 bases, leaving 13 bases between the germline ends.

The chain joins TRBV7-2 to TRBJ2-5, with TRBD2 as a possible D gene (5 bases). The V end lost 0 bases, the J end lost 5 bases, and 13 bases lay between the germline ends. Germline CDR1 reads SGHTA; CDR2 reads FQGNSA. The CDR3 consists of 15 residues. The CDR3 loop reads CASSLAAGVGETQYF. CDR3 sequence (DNA): TGTGCCAGCAGCTTAGCAGCCGGGGTGGGGGAGACCCAGTACTTC. The variable domain in full, completed from reference TRBV7-2 and TRBJ2-5, reads GAGVSQSPSNKVTEKGKDVELRCDPISGHTALYWYRQSLGQGLEFLIYFQGNSAPDKSGLPSDRFSAERTGGSVSTLTIQRTQQEDSAVYLCASSLAAGVGETQYFGPGTRLLVL.

The rearrangement links TRBV13 to TRBJ2-7; D is unclear. The germline V gene encodes CDR1 PRHDT and CDR2 FYEKMQ (reference sequence). The V gene lost 5 bases and the J gene lost 1 base, with 15 bases spanning the gap. This CDR3 comprises 15 residues. This CDR3 is CASSPAMLGSYEQYF. The DNA for the CDR3 is TGTGCCAGCAGCCCTGCAATGCTTGGGTCCTACGAGCAGTACTTC.